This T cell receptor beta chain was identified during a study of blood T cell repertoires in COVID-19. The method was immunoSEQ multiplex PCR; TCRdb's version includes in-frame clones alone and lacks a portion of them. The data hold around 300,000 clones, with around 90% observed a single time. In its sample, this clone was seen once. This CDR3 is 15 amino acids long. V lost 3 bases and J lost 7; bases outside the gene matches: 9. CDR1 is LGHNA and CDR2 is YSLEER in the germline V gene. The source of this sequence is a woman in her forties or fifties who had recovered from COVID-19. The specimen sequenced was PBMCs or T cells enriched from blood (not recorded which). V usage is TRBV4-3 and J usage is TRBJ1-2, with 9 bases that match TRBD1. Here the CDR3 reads CASSHRGTGFSGYTF. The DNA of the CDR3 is TGCGCCAGCAGCCACCGCGGGACAGGGTTCTCTGGCTACACCTTC.